This T cell receptor beta chain was identified during a study of regulatory T cells in long-lasting Graves disease (dated by TCRdb to about 2021). Study-wide context: Persistent Graves' disease was defined as antithyroid drug treatment for over 5 years with persistently positive TSH receptor autoantibodies. The study was registered as a clinical trial and conducted in China. Peripheral blood TCR sequencing and RNA sequencing compared persistent Graves' disease patients with newly diagnosed Graves' disease patients. A total of roughly 35 samples were covered by TCR sequencing, comprising approximately 13 persistent and approximately 20 newly diagnosed Graves' disease patients. In the clinical cohort, patients with persistent Graves' disease had used antithyroid drugs for an average of about 10.3 years.

The method behind the library was multiplex PCR. Sequencing took place on an Illumina HiSeq 4000. iRepertoire HTBI primers and Arm-PCR amplification of CDR3 regions were used to construct TCR beta libraries. PCR products were gel purified before sequencing. As for the authors' bioinformatics: A total of under 80 TRBV and 14 TRBJ segments were identified across samples and were used for gene usage analysis of CDR3 amino acid clonotypes. COPE and FqMerger were used to merge the filtered high-quality paired reads into contigs. BLAST was used to align contigs to the IMGT TRBV, TRBD and TRBJ reference genes, and CDR3 was defined following IMGT. Highly expanded clones were defined as clonotypes with a frequency above 0.1%. Repertoire diversity was measured by Shannon entropy, and V-J evenness by the Gini coefficient. Public clonotypes were defined as clonotypes shared by more than one individual. TCRdb took the public reads, trimmed them with fastp at Q25, ran MiXCR for clone calling and kept in-frame beta chains. Each CDR3 protein gets just one entry, which takes the most common genes and DNA from the rows behind it. What appears here as the V and J calls and clone size reflects TCRdb's work, not the paper's. The sample table shows approximately 400,000 distinct CDR3 sequences, and 20% are seen once. The ten largest clones add up to under 25% of the sample.

The paper as a whole reports these results and caveats: Because the primary lesion, thyroid tissue, could not be accessed, the study looked at peripheral blood alone. Preferential use of TRBV28, TRBJ1-2 and TRBJ2-5 was observed in persistent disease, whereas TRBV20-1 and TRBJ2-1 were favored in newly diagnosed disease. Persistent Graves' disease patients showed lower TCR Shannon entropy and fewer highly expanded clones than newly diagnosed patients, suggesting clonal expansion. The small sample size was acknowledged by the authors as a limitation that may reduce accuracy. Sequencing and analysis were limited to the TCR beta chain. Patients with persistent disease shared more public clonotypes (around 3,000) than newly diagnosed patients did (966).

Sample time point, as interpreted from the label and publication: persistent/refractory GD, antithyroid drugs over 5 years with positive TRAb. For both TCR sequencing and RNA sequencing, RNA was extracted from PBMCs using TRIzol. Graves' disease was diagnosed according to American Thyroid Association guidelines. Patients for the study were recruited at an endocrinology department in Xi'an, China. From each patient, approximately 9.9 milliliters of peripheral blood was collected into an EDTA anticoagulant tube. PBMCs were isolated by Ficoll Paque Plus density gradient separation without further T cell sorting. An Agilent 2100 Bioanalyzer and agarose gel were used to check RNA quality, and a NanoDrop 2000 was used to measure RNA concentration. Measured from the cysteine to the phenylalanine, the CDR3 is 14 residues long. The only DNA kept is the CDR3, 42 bases in frame from the first base. For this chain, trimming is 5 bases at the V end and 4 bases at the J end, and the number of junction bases without a gene match is 5. The germline V gene provides CDR1 SGHAT and CDR2 FQNNGV.

Details on this clonotype: What antigen it recognizes has not been identified. No base-level quality is on record; no much larger clone is a single base apart.

The receptor comes from a female donor with Graves disease. The sequencing here drew on peripheral blood mononuclear cells (PBMCs), taken when the disease was refractory, from a patient treated with antithyroid drugs. The chain is assembled from TRBV11-2 and TRBJ1-3, and 7 junctional nucleotides match TRBD1. The DNA reads as follows: TGTGCCAGCAGCCTCGGACAGGTGGGAAACACCATATATTTT. This codes for CASSLGQVGNTIYF.